This is a list of T cell receptor beta chains from one sample in a study of blood T cell repertoires in COVID-19. Assay: immunoSEQ multiplex PCR; the TCRdb copy retains only in-frame clones and omits some. The data hold more than 45,000 clones, with less than 90% observed a single time. The sequenced sample consisted of peripheral blood. These receptors all stem from a woman in her 70s with active COVID-19. CDR3s include the opening cysteine and the closing phenylalanine or tryptophan. Fields, in order: V gene, clone size, J gene, D gene, CDR3 DNA, CDR3 protein. D genes are given only for firm matches. The size of a clone is reported for some rows only, either as once, few or many, or as a class for expanded clones.

v_call: TRBV3-1/TRBV3-2
clone_size: -
j_call: TRBJ2-7
d_call: TRBD1
cdr3_nt: TGTGCCAGCAGCCAAGATAGACAGGGGCTCCGCGAGCAGTACTTC
cdr3_aa: CASSQDRQGLREQYF

v_call: TRBV5-1
clone_size: -
j_call: TRBJ1-2
d_call: TRBD1
cdr3_nt: TGCGCCAGCAGCTTGGGGGACAGGGACCATGGCTACACCTTC
cdr3_aa: CASSLGDRDHGYTF

v_call: TRBV5-1
clone_size: once
j_call: TRBJ2-3
d_call: -
cdr3_nt: TGCGCCAGCAGCTTGGGGCTAGACGGCACAGATACGCAGTATTTT
cdr3_aa: CASSLGLDGTDTQYF

v_call: TRBV5-6
clone_size: -
j_call: TRBJ2-7
d_call: -
cdr3_nt: TGTGCCAGCAGCTTGGCATTAGCGACCTACGAGCAGTACTTC
cdr3_aa: CASSLALATYEQYF

v_call: TRBV3-1/TRBV3-2
clone_size: -
j_call: TRBJ1-5
d_call: -
cdr3_nt: TGTGCCAGCAGCCAAGATCGGGTTCAGCCCCAGCATTTT
cdr3_aa: CASSQDRVQPQHF

v_call: TRBV5-6
clone_size: -
j_call: TRBJ2-7
d_call: TRBD2
cdr3_nt: TGTGCCAGCAGCTCGACTAGCCCCTACGAGCAGTACTTC
cdr3_aa: CASSSTSPYEQYF

v_call: TRBV25-1
clone_size: -
j_call: TRBJ1-6
d_call: -
cdr3_nt: TGTGCCAGCAGGTGGACAGAGTGGACACCCCTCCACTTT
cdr3_aa: CASRWTEWTPLHF

v_call: TRBV27
clone_size: -
j_call: TRBJ2-5
d_call: -
cdr3_nt: TGTGCCAGCAGTCCCATGCGACTCCCTCAAGAGACCCAGTACTTC
cdr3_aa: CASSPMRLPQETQYF

v_call: TRBV19
clone_size: -
j_call: TRBJ2-7
d_call: TRBD2
cdr3_nt: TGTGCCAGTAGTATTGGTGGGGGACTAGCGGGTCGAAGCTCCTACGAGCAGTACTTC
cdr3_aa: CASSIGGGLAGRSSYEQYF

v_call: TRBV12-3/TRBV12-4
clone_size: -
j_call: TRBJ2-5
d_call: TRBD1
cdr3_nt: TGTGCCAGCGGACAGGGGGTCATGGAGACCCAGTACTTC
cdr3_aa: CASGQGVMETQYF

v_call: TRBV7-3
clone_size: -
j_call: TRBJ1-6
d_call: -
cdr3_nt: TGTGCCAGCAGCTTACAGGGGAAAGAGGATTCACCCCTCCACTTT
cdr3_aa: CASSLQGKEDSPLHF

v_call: TRBV19
clone_size: -
j_call: TRBJ2-3
d_call: TRBD2
cdr3_nt: TGTGCCAGTACCCTAGGTAGCGGGAGCCCAGATACGCAGTATTTT
cdr3_aa: CASTLGSGSPDTQYF

v_call: TRBV10-3
clone_size: -
j_call: TRBJ2-7
d_call: -
cdr3_nt: TGTGCCATCAGTGAGCCTCCTGGGGGCCGTGAGCAGTACTTC
cdr3_aa: CAISEPPGGREQYF